This TCR beta chain comes out of a study of T cell responses to AZD1222 COVID-19 vaccine. Trimming took off 3 bases at V and 10 bases at J, with 18 bases between the two ends. The CDR3 extends over 14 amino acids. Germline V CDR1 and CDR2: SGHAT, FQNNGV. This table comes from immunoSEQ multiplex PCR, and its TCRdb copy is limited to in-frame clones, with some not included. This table holds 120,000 to 150,000 clones, around 86% found once. This sequence joins TRBV11-2 and TRBJ1-1; maybe TRBD1 (6 bases). The sample was peripheral blood, taken on day 0 of MenACWY control vaccination. The source of this sequence is an adult in good health. For the CDR3, the DNA is TGTGCCAGCAGCTTGAACGGGGCAGGGGCGGGAGCTTTCTTT. Amino acids: CASSLNGAGAGAFF.